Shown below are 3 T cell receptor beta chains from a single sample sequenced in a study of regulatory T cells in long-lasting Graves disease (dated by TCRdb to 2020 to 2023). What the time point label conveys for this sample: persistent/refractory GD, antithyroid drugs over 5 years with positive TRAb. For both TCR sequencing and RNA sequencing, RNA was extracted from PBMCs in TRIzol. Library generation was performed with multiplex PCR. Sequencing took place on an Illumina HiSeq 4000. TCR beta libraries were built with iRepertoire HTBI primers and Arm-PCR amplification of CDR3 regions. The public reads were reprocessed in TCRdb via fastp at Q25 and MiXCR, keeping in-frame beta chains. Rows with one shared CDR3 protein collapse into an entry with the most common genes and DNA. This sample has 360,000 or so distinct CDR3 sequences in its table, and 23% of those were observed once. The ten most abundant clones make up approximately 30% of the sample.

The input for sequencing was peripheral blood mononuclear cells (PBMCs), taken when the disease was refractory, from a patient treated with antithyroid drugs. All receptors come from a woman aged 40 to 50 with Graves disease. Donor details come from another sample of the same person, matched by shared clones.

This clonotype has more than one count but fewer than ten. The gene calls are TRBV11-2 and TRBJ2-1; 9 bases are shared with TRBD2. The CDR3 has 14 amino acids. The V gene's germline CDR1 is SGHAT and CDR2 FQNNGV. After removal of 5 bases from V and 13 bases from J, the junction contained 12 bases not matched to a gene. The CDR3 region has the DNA TGTGCCAGCAGCATCCAGGTGGGCGGGAGGGCCCAGTTCTTC. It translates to CASSIQVGGRAQFF. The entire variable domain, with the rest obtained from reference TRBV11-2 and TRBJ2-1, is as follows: EAGVAQSPRYKIIEKRQSVAFWCNPISGHATLYWYQQILGQGPKLLIQFQNNGVVDDSQLPKDRFSAERLKGVDSTLKIQPAKLEDSAVYLCASSIQVGGRAQFFGPGTRLTVL.

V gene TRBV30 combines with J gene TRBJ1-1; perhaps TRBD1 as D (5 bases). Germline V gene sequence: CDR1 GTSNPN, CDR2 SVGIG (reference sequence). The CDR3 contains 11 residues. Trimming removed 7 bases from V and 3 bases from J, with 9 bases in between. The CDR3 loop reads CALMTDTEAFF. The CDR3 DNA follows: TGTGCCTTAATGACAGACACTGAAGCTTTCTTT.

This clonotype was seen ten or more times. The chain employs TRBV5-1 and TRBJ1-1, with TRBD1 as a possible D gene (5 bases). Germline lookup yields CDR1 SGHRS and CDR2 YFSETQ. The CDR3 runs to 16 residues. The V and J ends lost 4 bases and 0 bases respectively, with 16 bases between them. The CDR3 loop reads CASSVGTGAMNTEAFF. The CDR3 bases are TGCGCCAGCAGCGTCGGGACGGGAGCGATGAACACTGAAGCTTTCTTT.